This passage covers 18 T cell receptor beta chains from one sample sequenced in a study of radiation and T cells in renal cell carcinoma (dated by TCRdb to the early 2020s). Library method: the immunoSEQ multiplex PCR assay. TCRdb mirrors the immuneACCESS table, restricted to in-frame sequences. Some clones are absent from its copies; in checked studies, under half trace to an unresolved V gene, and the reason for the others is unknown. A total of around 99,000 clones appear in this sample, about 79% of them only once. The ten largest clones capture approximately 7.3% of the sample. The label giving this sample's time point can be read as: blood 4 weeks post-SBRT, at nephrectomy. This specimen's treatment or condition label, interpreted: 15 Gy SBRT to primary tumor, nephrectomy 4 weeks later. The material was blood, obtained from a patient whose treatment included radiotherapy and nephrectomy. Receptors originate from a man aged 55-75 years with renal cell carcinoma.

This clone came up once. The V gene is TRBV5-1, the J gene TRBJ1-1; TRBD1 aligns across 11 bases. The length of the CDR3 is 15 residues. From germline, CDR1 is SGHRS and CDR2 YFSETQ. Germline trimming cut 5 bases from V and 4 bases from J; bases unmatched to any gene: 7. In nucleotides, the CDR3 is TGCGCCAGCAGGTGGACAGGGGGCTCGATCACTGAAGCTTTCTTT. It encodes CASRWTGGSITEAFF.

V gene TRBV29-1 combines with J gene TRBJ2-7, with 11 bases matching TRBD1. This CDR3 has 17 residues. V shed 8 bases and J 2 bases; nucleotides not matched to a gene: 17. Germline assignment: CDR1 SQVTM and CDR2 ANQGSEA. The CDR3 DNA reads as TGCAGCCCCAGATACCGGGACAGGGGGTTATCGGCCTACGAGCAGTACTTC. Translation gives CSPRYRDRGLSAYEQYF.

The chain employs TRBV19 and TRBJ1-1, with no clear D. V lost 5 bases and J lost 4, with 11 bases in between. The CDR3 spans 13 residues. Germline V gene sequence: CDR1 LNHDA, CDR2 SQIVND (reference sequence). The CDR3 DNA sequence: TGTGCCAGTAGTCCGACCTCTGGCACTGAAGCTTTCTTT. Residues: CASSPTSGTEAFF.

The chain combines TRBV7-3 with TRBJ2-1; the D is unclear. Between the trimmed V and J ends, which lost 0 bases and 5 bases, there was a span of 26 bases. Germline V gene lookup returns CDR1 SGHTA and CDR2 FQGTGA. This CDR3 is built from 20 residues. In DNA, the CDR3 is TGTGCCAGCAGCTTAACGTTAATGAGCGTCGGAAGTCTCAGTCACAATGAGCAGTTCTTC. Amino acids: CASSLTLMSVGSLSHNEQFF.

This clone came up once. This chain links TRBV14 with TRBJ2-1, with D perhaps TRBD1 (5 bases). Trimming took 4 bases from V and 0 from J, leaving 16 bases between them. The germline CDR1 and CDR2 sequences are SGHDN and FVKESK. The CDR3 spans 17 residues. For the CDR3, the DNA is TGTGCCAGCAGCCGACGACAGTCAGTTAGCTCCTACAATGAGCAGTTCTTC. Protein sequence: CASSRRQSVSSYNEQFF. The entire variable domain, with the rest obtained from reference TRBV14 and TRBJ2-1, is as follows: EAGVTQFPSHSVIEKGQTVTLRCDPISGHDNLYWYRRVMGKEIKFLLHFVKESKQDESGMPNNRFLAERTGGTYSTLKVQPAELEDSGVYFCASSRRQSVSSYNEQFFGPGTRLTVL.

This chain joins TRBV28 and TRBJ2-5; D gene unclear. V was clipped by 3 bases and J by 5 bases, with 10 bases between them. Germline CDR1 is MDHEN and CDR2 is SYDVKM. This CDR3 is 13 amino acids long. The chain's CDR3 is CASSFLGKETQYF. In nucleotides, the CDR3 is TGTGCCAGCAGTTTTTTGGGAAAGGAGACCCAGTACTTC.

V and J are TRBV4-3 and TRBJ2-7, with D maybe TRBD2 (6 bases). This CDR3 is built from 15 residues. Trimming removed 1 base from V and 3 bases from J, with 13 bases in between. Germline CDR1 reads LGHNA; CDR2 reads YSLEER. The CDR3: CASSQAAGLRYEQYF. The CDR3, as DNA: TGCGCCAGCAGCCAAGCGGCGGGACTCCGCTACGAGCAGTACTTC.

This chain uses TRBV19 with TRBJ2-3; 13 bases are a match to TRBD2. After removal of 6 bases from V and 0 bases from J, the junction contained 9 bases not matched to a gene. CDR1 is LNHDA, CDR2 SQIVND, per germline (reference sequence). The CDR3 has 18 amino acids. CDR3 in DNA: TGTGCCAGTAGCGGACTAGCGGGAGTAGGCTGGAGCACAGATACGCAGTATTTT. Translating it yields CASSGLAGVGWSTDTQYF. Supplemented by reference TRBV19 and TRBJ2-3, the full variable domain reads DGGITQSPKYLFRKEGQNVTLSCEQNLNHDAMYWYRQDPGQGLRLIYYSQIVNDFQKGDIAEGYSVSREKKESFPLTVTSAQKNPTAFYLCASSGLAGVGWSTDTQYFGPGTRLTVL.

CDR3 in amino acids: CASSLLSSTSGRNTGELFF. As DNA, the CDR3 is TGCGCCAGCAGCTTGCTTTCCTCAACTAGCGGGAGGAACACCGGGGAGCTGTTTTTT. This sequence joins TRBV5-1 and TRBJ2-2, with 11 bases aligning to TRBD2. Losses at the gene ends were 1 base for V and 1 base for J; bases not matched to a gene: 9. CDR3 length equals 19 residues. Germline V gene sequence: CDR1 SGHRS, CDR2 YFSETQ.

The chain uses TRBV27 and TRBJ1-5, with D possibly being TRBD1 (5 bases). Germline lookup yields CDR1 MNHEY and CDR2 SMNVEV (reference sequence). Trimming stripped 2 bases from V and 7 bases from J, with 24 bases between. CDR3 length equals 18 residues. The CDR3 region is CASSLKGSWGGREQPQHF. CDR3 bases: TGTGCCAGCAGTTTAAAGGGGAGTTGGGGGGGAAGGGAGCAGCCCCAGCATTTT.

A few counts support this clone. The chain is built from TRBV27 and TRBJ1-2; D uncertain. The CDR3 extends over 14 amino acids. CDR1 is MNHEY and CDR2 is SMNVEV in the germline V gene (reference sequence). Trimming shortened V by 6 bases and J by 0 bases, and 11 bases separated the two germline ends. The CDR3 sequence: CASRSRSSNYGYTF. The CDR3 bases are TGTGCCAGCAGATCAAGGTCCTCTAACTATGGCTACACCTTC.

The chain carries TRBV28 and TRBJ2-1; TRBD2 is a possible D gene (5 bases). CDR1 and CDR2 from the germline V gene are MDHEN and SYDVKM. Trimming removed 5 bases from V and 7 bases from J, with 12 bases in between. The CDR3 has 13 amino acids. The chain's CDR3 is CASSRFGENEQFF. The CDR3 nucleotides are TGTGCCAGCAGTCGTTTTGGGGAGAATGAGCAGTTCTTC.

The genes are TRBV27 and TRBJ2-3, with TRBD2 identical over 7 bases. J was trimmed by 1 base and V by 4 bases; bases with no gene match: 2. The germline gives CDR1 MNHEY, CDR2 SMNVEV (reference sequence). The CDR3 is made up of 14 amino acids. DNA for the CDR3: TGTGCCAGCAGTTATCTAGCGGGCACAGATACGCAGTATTTT. Protein product: CASSYLAGTDTQYF.

This clone was detected only once. The genes are TRBV7-2 and TRBJ1-1, with TRBD1 as a possible D gene (5 bases). Germline CDR1 reads SGHTA; CDR2 reads FQGNSA. The CDR3 covers 14 residues. V lost 6 bases, J lost 10 bases, and 21 bases lay in between. The CDR3, as DNA: TGTGCCAGCAGAGAGAGGAGGGTCGGTGGGGGAGCTTTCTTT. Amino acids: CASRERRVGGGAFF.

This clone was observed a single time. This chain links TRBV20-1 with TRBJ2-1; D possibly corresponds to TRBD2 (5 bases). V lost 7 bases, J lost 9 bases, and 10 bases lay in between. The germline V gene encodes CDR1 DFQATT and CDR2 SNEGSKA (reference sequence). The CDR3 length is 10 residues. The CDR3: CSVLAGEQFF. The CDR3 DNA is TGCAGTGTTCTAGCAGGTGAGCAGTTCTTC.

The chain couples TRBV6-1 to TRBJ2-1; 10 bases map to TRBD2. Trimming at V came to 3 bases and at J to 0 bases, leaving 8 bases not matched to a gene. The germline V gene encodes CDR1 MNHNS and CDR2 SASEGT. The CDR3 loop spans 18 amino acids. CDR3 DNA: TGTGCCAGCAGTGACCTTGGTAGCGGGAGGAGCTCCTACAATGAGCAGTTCTTC. Encoded protein: CASSDLGSGRSSYNEQFF.

The rearrangement joins TRBV11-2 to TRBJ1-3, with D uncertain. Trimming pared 3 bases from V and 0 bases from J, leaving 9 bases between. The germline CDR1 and CDR2 sequences are SGHAT and FQNNGV. This CDR3 is built from 15 residues. The CDR3 loop reads CASSLGVPSGNTIYF. Here the CDR3 DNA reads TGTGCCAGCAGCTTGGGCGTACCCTCTGGAAACACCATATATTTT.

The chain couples TRBV15 to TRBJ2-3; the D is unclear. The germline CDR1 and CDR2 sequences are LNHNV and YYDKDF (reference sequence). Deletions cut 3 bases from V and 1 base from J, with 8 bases between. The CDR3 consists of 14 residues. The CDR3 spells CATSRIKRTDTQYF. The CDR3 nucleotides read TGTGCCACCAGCAGGATAAAGCGCACAGATACGCAGTATTTT.